Only one count was recorded for the clone carrying this T cell receptor (beta chain). Its antigen is still unknown. Treatment here: around 19 received Ad26.COV2.S at low or high dose, single or two shots; a few received placebo; per-sample allocation not given. The samples date from day 63 after the first vaccine or placebo injection. Donation was by an adult aged 18-55 years who was in Boston. The data originate from a study of Ad26.COV2.S vaccination and SARS-CoV-2 variants. Study information: Dosing was one shot or two shots 56 days apart. Study-wide results and caveats: With respect to non-spike TCR breadth, vaccine and placebo recipients were similar. Spike-specific TCR breadth was greater in vaccine than placebo recipients.

Trimming left V 1 base short and J 5 bases short, with 2 bases between. There are 12 residues in the CDR3. Sequencing was performed with immunoSEQ multiplex PCR; in TCRdb, only in-frame clones are kept and a portion is missing. This table holds about 320,000 clones, 85% found once. The source is a person aged 18-60 years who received the Ad26.COV2.S COVID-19 vaccine or a placebo. The chain uses TRBV12-3 or TRBV12-4 and TRBJ1-4, with no clear D. The sequencing used peripheral blood, collected in a trial of Ad26.COV2.S vaccine versus placebo. CDR3 DNA sequence: TGTGCCAGCAGTTTAGGAAATGAAAAACTGTTTTTT. This gives the protein CASSLGNEKLFF.